This T cell receptor beta chain was profiled in a study of beta chain features in type 1 diabetes. Points from the study as a whole: There was a moderate but significant shortening of TCRB CDR3s in all four CD4+ subsets of Type 1 diabetes patients. Patients' naive, central memory and regulatory TCRB repertoires appeared more alike than those of healthy donors.

Details on this clone: The antigen is not known.

Germline V gene sequence: CDR1 MGHRA, CDR2 YSYEKL. J gave up 0 bases and V 8 bases, and 13 bases lay outside the gene matches. The CDR3 is 17 amino acids. Sorting with CD45RO/CCR7/CD25/CD127/CD95/CD27 yielded naive, central memory, regulatory and stem-like memory CD4+ cells. Purity above 95% was achieved in all sorted populations. The authors reverse transcribed all of the isolated RNA, so sequencing captured expressed TCRB transcripts. Profiled with immunoSEQ multiplex PCR; TCRdb holds only in-frame clones, not every one. The repertoire holds hundreds of thousands of clones, with 11% to 15% as singletons.

The sample consisted of naive CD4+ T cells from blood. The sequence derives from a young man with type 1 diabetes. The gene calls are TRBV4-1 and TRBJ2-4; the match to TRBD1 covers 7 bases. CDR3 region: CASAQVPTGIAKNIQYF. The CDR3 DNA sequence: TGCGCCAGCGCCCAAGTCCCGACAGGGATAGCCAAAAACATTCAGTACTTC.